A selection of T cell receptor beta chains follows, all from one sample in a study of cytomegalovirus exposure and HLA in healthy donors. The data were produced by immunoSEQ multiplex PCR, yet TCRdb's version contains in-frame clones alone and is incomplete. The repertoire holds tens of thousands of clones, with around 95% as singletons. Sequencing was done on a sample of PBMCs. These receptors came from a young woman in good health and CMV-seronegative. Both conserved end residues are part of each CDR3. The order of the fields is clone size, V gene, D gene, J gene, CDR3 protein, CDR3 DNA. The D gene is left open where the match is weak. Size is omitted from some rows. Given values are once, few, many or a class for expanded clones.

-	TRBV27	-	TRBJ2-7	CASSLGALPYEQYF	TGTGCCAGCAGTTTAGGGGCTCTTCCCTACGAGCAGTACTTC
once	TRBV4-3	-	TRBJ1-1	CASSQDRNGGRTEAFF	TGCGCCAGCAGCCAAGATCGGAACGGGGGGAGGACTGAAGCTTTCTTT
-	TRBV9	-	TRBJ2-1	CASSVGSVGSYNEQFF	TGTGCCAGCAGCGTAGGTAGCGTCGGCTCCTACAATGAGCAGTTCTTC
-	TRBV11-2	-	TRBJ1-3	CASSPMSAGNTIYF	TGTGCCAGCAGCCCAATGTCGGCTGGAAACACCATATATTTT
once	TRBV7-9	TRBD1	TRBJ1-2	CASTFGTGGEDGYTF	TGTGCCAGCACCTTTGGGACAGGGGGAGAGGATGGCTACACCTTC
-	TRBV9	-	TRBJ1-1	CASSVGDGRGAYRDTEAFF	TGTGCCAGCAGCGTAGGGGACGGCCGGGGGGCCTACAGGGACACTGAAGCTTTCTTT
-	TRBV19	TRBD1	TRBJ2-3	CASSSYGTGVTDTQYF	TGTGCCAGTAGTTCTTACGGGACAGGGGTGACAGATACGCAGTATTTT
-	TRBV6-1	TRBD2	TRBJ2-7	CASSEETSGGAYEQYF	TGTGCCAGCAGTGAAGAAACTAGCGGGGGGGCCTACGAGCAGTACTTC
once	TRBV5-1	-	TRBJ1-1	CASSLLPNEAFF	TGCGCCAGCAGCTTACTACCAAATGAAGCTTTCTTT
-	TRBV6-1	TRBD1	TRBJ2-3	CASSEGTGVTDTQYF	TGTGCCAGCAGTGAGGGCACAGGGGTCACAGATACGCAGTATTTT
-	TRBV21-1	-	TRBJ2-7	CASRRNRDRVHEQYF	TGTGCCAGCAGGAGAAACCGGGACAGGGTCCACGAGCAGTACTTC